The clone carrying this T cell receptor (beta chain) was detected a few times. The antigen is not known. This sample is drawn from a study of regulatory T cells in long-lasting Graves disease. Background on the study: Over 5 years of antithyroid drugs plus positive TSH receptor antibodies defined persistent Graves' disease.

Study outcomes and limitations: The study found TRBV28, TRBJ1-2 and TRBJ2-5 favored in persistent disease.

Sequencing libraries for TCR beta were prepared with iRepertoire HTBI primers and Arm-PCR of CDR3 regions. Using its own MiXCR run on the multiplex PCR reads, TCRdb lists one record per CDR3 protein. The profile shows around 460,000 distinct CDR3 sequences, 22% of them singletons. The CDR3 covers 14 residues. V was pared by 0 bases and J by 0 bases, with 3 bases between. From germline, CDR1 is LGHNA and CDR2 YSLEER. Time point defined: persistent/refractory GD, antithyroid drugs over 5 years with positive TRAb. Following extraction of RNA from PBMCs, that RNA was used to make the TCR library. With EDTA tubes as the receptacles, nine milliliters of peripheral blood were drawn.

This TCR was recovered from a female donor with Graves disease. Here the sequenced sample was peripheral blood mononuclear cells (PBMCs), taken when the disease was refractory, from a patient treated with antithyroid drugs. The gene calls are TRBV4-3 and TRBJ1-5; D call uncertain. CDR3 coding DNA: TGCGCCAGCAGCCAAGACCGTAGCAATCAGCCCCAGCATTTT. It codes for CASSQDRSNQPQHF.